Shown below are 12 T cell receptor beta chains from a single sample sequenced in a study of cytomegalovirus exposure and HLA in healthy donors (TCRdb year 2017). Receptor libraries were prepared by the immunoSEQ multiplex PCR assay. For the multiplex PCR, a mixture combining 60 forward primers for TCR Vbeta segments and 13 reverse primers for TCR Jbeta segments was used. TCRdb stores this immuneACCESS table with in-frame sequences only. Part of the clones is absent; in the studies checked, under half of the shortfall reflects unresolved V genes, and no reason is known for the rest. This sample holds about 160,000 clones; about 81% were observed only once. Together, the top ten hold 2.5% to 3% of the sample. Source material: PBMCs. All receptors come from a woman between 50 and 59 years old in good health and CMV-seropositive.

CDR3 nucleotides: TGCGCCAGCAGCTTGGATGAGGGGGCAACGGGCTACACCTTC. Encoded protein: CASSLDEGATGYTF. V is TRBV5-1 and J is TRBJ1-2; 7 nucleotides align to TRBD1. CDR1 is SGHRS and CDR2 is YFSETQ in the germline V gene. Unmatched junction bases numbered 7, after V lost 0 bases and J lost 8 bases. There are 14 residues in the CDR3.

The genes are TRBV5-1 and TRBJ1-4, with D perhaps matching TRBD1 (5 bases). CDR1 is SGHRS and CDR2 is YFSETQ in the germline V gene. The CDR3 contains 14 residues. V dropped 3 bases and J dropped 0 bases, with 6 bases sitting between them. The CDR3 DNA is TGCGCCAGCAGCTGGGGGGCAACTAATGAAAAACTGTTTTTT. Encoded protein: CASSWGATNEKLFF.

The chain is built from TRBV2 and TRBJ2-7; TRBD2 agrees at 7 bases. The CDR3 spans 12 residues. Per germline, CDR1 SNHLY and CDR2 FYNNEI. V shed 6 bases, J shed 5 bases, and the junction held 4 bases outside the gene matches. The CDR3 region is CASRERGDEQYF. The CDR3 bases are TGTGCCAGCAGGGAGCGGGGCGACGAGCAGTACTTC.

This clone was found a few times. The chain uses TRBV13 and TRBJ2-3, with D possibly TRBD1 on 6 matching bases. The germline V gene encodes CDR1 PRHDT and CDR2 FYEKMQ (reference sequence). CDR3 size: 18 residues. Trimming pared 5 bases from V and 2 bases from J, leaving 23 bases between. CDR3 loop: CASSRRPFVTGDTDTQYF. The CDR3 bases are TGTGCCAGCAGCAGGCGACCGTTCGTGACAGGTGACACAGATACGCAGTATTTT.

The V call is TRBV4-1, the J call TRBJ1-3, with D unclear. Germline lookup yields CDR1 MGHRA and CDR2 YSYEKL. The CDR3 is 13 residues long. V dropped 4 bases and J dropped 3 bases, with 7 bases sitting between them. CDR3 amino acids: CASSRALGNTIYF. Written as DNA, the CDR3 is TGCGCCAGCAGCCGGGCTCTTGGAAACACCATATATTTT.

This clone was recorded a few times. The chain employs TRBV29-1 and TRBJ2-1; 10 bases align to TRBD1. Germline trimming cut 0 bases from V and 5 bases from J; bases unmatched to any gene: 7. The CDR3 length is 16 residues. The germline CDR1 and CDR2 sequences are SQVTM and ANQGSEA. CDR3 protein: CSVEEAGTGVDNEQFF. CDR3 DNA: TGCAGCGTTGAAGAGGCAGGGACAGGGGTTGACAATGAGCAGTTCTTC.

This rearrangement joins TRBV5-6 to TRBJ2-7; D perhaps matches TRBD2 (5 bases). This CDR3 contains 15 residues. Trimming left V 4 bases short and J 3 bases short, with 17 bases between. Germline V gene sequence: CDR1 SGHDT, CDR2 YYEEEE. CDR3 sequence: CASSLNTWAGYEQYF. CDR3 coding DNA: TGTGCCAGCAGCCTAAATACTTGGGCGGGCTACGAGCAGTACTTC.

A remark on this clone: Different DNA sequences within this sample yield the same CDR3. The V call is TRBV2, the J call TRBJ1-5; no clear D gene. Trimming left V 4 bases short and J 0 bases short, with 4 bases between. The CDR3 is 13 residues long. CDR1 is SNHLY, CDR2 FYNNEI, per germline. The CDR3 sequence is CASSGSSNQPQHF. The CDR3 DNA reads as TGTGCCAGCAGTGGCAGTAGCAATCAGCCCCAGCATTTT.

With respect to this clone: A read error may produce the germline difference seen at one junction end. The chain couples TRBV7-9 to TRBJ1-6, with D possibly being TRBD1 (6 bases). The CDR3 is 14 residues long. From germline, CDR1 is SEHNR and CDR2 FQNEAQ (reference sequence). The CDR3 sequence: CSSSLQGPNSPLHF. CDR3 DNA: TGTTCCAGCAGCTTGCAGGGGCCTAATTCACCCCTCCACTTT.

The chain combines TRBV6-1 with TRBJ1-1, with 7 bases identical to TRBD1. The CDR3 is made up of 13 amino acids. In germline, CDR1 is MNHNS, CDR2 SASEGT. The trim removed 6 bases at V and 0 bases at J, leaving 1 base unmatched. CDR3 sequence reads: CASSTGVNTEAFF. The CDR3, as DNA: TGTGCCAGCAGCACAGGGGTGAACACTGAAGCTTTCTTT.

The sample holds one count of this clone. The chain employs TRBV6-5 and TRBJ1-6; weak D call: TRBD1 (6 bases). Germline V gene data show CDR1 as MNHEY and CDR2 as SVGAGI. The CDR3 is made up of 13 amino acids. V shed 8 bases and J shed 6 bases, with 11 bases lying between them. CDR3 DNA sequence: TGTGCCAGCCGAACAGGGATTAATTCACCCCTCCACTTT. Residues: CASRTGINSPLHF.

The V gene is TRBV2, the J gene TRBJ1-4; 7 bases match TRBD1. The CDR3 has 13 amino acids. Per the germline V gene, CDR1 is SNHLY and CDR2 is FYNNEI. V was pared by 4 bases and J by 7 bases, with 3 bases of the junction left unmatched. In DNA form, the CDR3 reads TGTGCCAGCAGTGGAGGGGGCAGTGAAAAACTGTTTTTT. Its translation is CASSGGGSEKLFF.